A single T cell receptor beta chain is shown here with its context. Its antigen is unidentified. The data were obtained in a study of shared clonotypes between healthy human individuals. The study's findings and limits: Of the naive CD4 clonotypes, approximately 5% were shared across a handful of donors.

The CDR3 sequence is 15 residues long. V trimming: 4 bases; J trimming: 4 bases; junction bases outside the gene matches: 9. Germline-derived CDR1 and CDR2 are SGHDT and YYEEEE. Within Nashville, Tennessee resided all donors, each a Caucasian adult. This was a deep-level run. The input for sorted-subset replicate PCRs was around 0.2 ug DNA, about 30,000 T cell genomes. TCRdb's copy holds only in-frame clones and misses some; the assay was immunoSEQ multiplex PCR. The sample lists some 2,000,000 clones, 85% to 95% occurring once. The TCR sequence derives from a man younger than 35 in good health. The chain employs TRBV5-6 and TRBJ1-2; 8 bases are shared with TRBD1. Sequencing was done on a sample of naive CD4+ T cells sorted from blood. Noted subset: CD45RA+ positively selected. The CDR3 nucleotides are TGTGCCAGCAGCAGAGGGACAGGCACAAGCTATGGCTACACCTTC. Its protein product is CASSRGTGTSYGYTF.